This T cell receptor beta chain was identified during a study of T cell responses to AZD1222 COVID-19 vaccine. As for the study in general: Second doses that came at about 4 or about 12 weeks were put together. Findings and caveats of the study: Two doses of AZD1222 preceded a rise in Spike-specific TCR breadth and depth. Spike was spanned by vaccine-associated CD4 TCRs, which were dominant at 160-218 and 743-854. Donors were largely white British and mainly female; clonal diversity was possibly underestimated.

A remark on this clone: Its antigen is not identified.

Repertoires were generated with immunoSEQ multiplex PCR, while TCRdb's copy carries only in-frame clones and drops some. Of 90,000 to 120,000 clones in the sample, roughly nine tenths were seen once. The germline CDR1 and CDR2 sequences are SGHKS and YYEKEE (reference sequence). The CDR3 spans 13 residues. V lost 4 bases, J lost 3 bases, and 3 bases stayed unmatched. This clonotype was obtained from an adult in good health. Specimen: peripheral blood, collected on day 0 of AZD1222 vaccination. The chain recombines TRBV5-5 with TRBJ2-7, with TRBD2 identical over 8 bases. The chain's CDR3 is CASSVSGSYEQYF. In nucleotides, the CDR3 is TGTGCCAGCAGCGTAAGCGGGAGCTACGAGCAGTACTTC.